This T cell receptor (beta chain) came from a study of long-term antiretroviral therapy in people with HIV. Version v3.0 of the immunoSEQ assay ran at survey level. Only in-frame clones appear in the TCRdb table, and some are missing; sequencing was by immunoSEQ multiplex PCR. This table holds more than 5,500 clones, around four fifths found once. V trimming: 8 bases; J trimming: 0 bases; junction bases outside the gene matches: 3. This CDR3 is 14 amino acids long. Germline lookup yields CDR1 MNHNY and CDR2 SVGAGI (reference sequence). The chain combines TRBV6-6 with TRBJ1-4; 7 bases align to TRBD1. The clonotype comes from a man in his forties or fifties with HIV. The sequenced sample was unsorted PBMCs, obtained 1.1 years after starting antiretroviral therapy. CDR3 loop: CASVGTATNEKLFF. The CDR3 coding sequence is TGTGCCAGCGTTGGGACAGCAACTAATGAAAAACTGTTTTTT.